This is a list of T cell receptor beta chains from one sample in a study of blood T cells in healthy people across ages. In TCRdb, the 5' RACE reads were re-called with MiXCR into one record per CDR3 protein. The sample holds about 1,500,000 distinct CDR3 sequences, roughly 27% seen once. The specimen sequenced was blood. The receptors originated from a woman in her twenties or thirties in good health. CDR3s include the opening cysteine and the closing phenylalanine or tryptophan. Each record gives: clone size, D gene, V gene, J gene, CDR3 DNA, CDR3 protein. A D gene is named only where the DNA matches it firmly. Not all rows give a size; the values are once, few, many and, for expanded clones, a class.

abundance: few; d_gene: TRBD1; v_gene: TRBV30; j_gene: TRBJ1-1; CDR3nt: TGTGCCTGGACCTTGGGACAGGGAGTCGGAGCTTTCTTT; CDR3aa: CAWTLGQGVGAFF
abundance: NA; d_gene: NA; v_gene: TRBV11-2; j_gene: TRBJ2-2; CDR3nt: TGTGCCAGCAGCTTATTTGTCGGAAGCCTTACCGGGGAGCTGTTTTTT; CDR3aa: CASSLFVGSLTGELFF
abundance: NA; d_gene: NA; v_gene: TRBV30; j_gene: TRBJ1-1; CDR3nt: TGTGCCTGGACCGACCGGTCGGGGACTGAAGCTTTCTTT; CDR3aa: CAWTDRSGTEAFF
abundance: NA; d_gene: TRBD2; v_gene: TRBV20-1; j_gene: TRBJ2-7; CDR3nt: TGCAGTGCGCCGGGACTAGCGGGAGTCTCCTACGAGCAGTACTTC; CDR3aa: CSAPGLAGVSYEQYF
abundance: few; d_gene: NA; v_gene: TRBV10-2; j_gene: TRBJ2-5; CDR3nt: TGCGCCAGCAGTGAGTCCCCGGGGTTTCAGACCCAGTACTTC; CDR3aa: CASSESPGFQTQYF
abundance: once; d_gene: TRBD2; v_gene: TRBV7-2; j_gene: TRBJ2-2; CDR3nt: TGTGCCAGCACCACACGGAGCGGGGGCGGGGAGCTGTTTTTT; CDR3aa: CASTTRSGGGELFF
abundance: once; d_gene: NA; v_gene: TRBV5-1; j_gene: TRBJ2-1; CDR3nt: TGCGCCAGCAGGAGACCGAGCTCCTACAATGAGCAGTTCTTC; CDR3aa: CASRRPSSYNEQFF
abundance: many; d_gene: TRBD2; v_gene: TRBV7-2; j_gene: TRBJ2-7; CDR3nt: TGTGCCAGCACCCCCGGACTAGCGGGAGGCGAGCAGTACTTC; CDR3aa: CASTPGLAGGEQYF
abundance: many; d_gene: NA; v_gene: TRBV7-2; j_gene: TRBJ2-7; CDR3nt: TGTGCCAGCAGCTTAGCGACAGTGGAGTACGAGCAGTACTTC; CDR3aa: CASSLATVEYEQYF
abundance: NA; d_gene: NA; v_gene: TRBV4-1; j_gene: TRBJ1-5; CDR3nt: TGCGCCAGCAGCCAAGCCTTAGGGATGAAGCCCCAGCATTTT; CDR3aa: CASSQALGMKPQHF
abundance: few; d_gene: NA; v_gene: TRBV27; j_gene: TRBJ1-2; CDR3nt: TGTGCCAGCAGTATACAGGGTTCTAGAGGCTACACCTTC; CDR3aa: CASSIQGSRGYTF
abundance: NA; d_gene: TRBD1; v_gene: TRBV11-2; j_gene: TRBJ2-2; CDR3nt: TGTGCCAGCAGCTTAGATCGACAGGGTGTGAACACCGGGGAGTTGTTTTTT; CDR3aa: CASSLDRQGVNTGELFF
abundance: many; d_gene: TRBD1; v_gene: TRBV6-5; j_gene: TRBJ2-3; CDR3nt: TGTGCCAGCAAAGGGACAGGGGGCGCGGATACGCAGTATTTT; CDR3aa: CASKGTGGADTQYF